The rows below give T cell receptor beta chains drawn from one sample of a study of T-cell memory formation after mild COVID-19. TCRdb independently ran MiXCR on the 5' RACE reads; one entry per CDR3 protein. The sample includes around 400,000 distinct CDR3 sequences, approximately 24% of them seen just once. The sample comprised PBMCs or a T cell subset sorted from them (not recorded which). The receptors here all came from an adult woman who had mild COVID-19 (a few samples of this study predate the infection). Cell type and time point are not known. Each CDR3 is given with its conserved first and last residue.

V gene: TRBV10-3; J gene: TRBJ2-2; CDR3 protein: CAISATSGSTGELFF
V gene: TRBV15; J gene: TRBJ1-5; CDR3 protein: CATSRVRDSNQPQHF
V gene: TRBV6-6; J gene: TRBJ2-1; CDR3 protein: CASRESSGNEQFF
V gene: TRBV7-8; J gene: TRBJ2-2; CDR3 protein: CASSVARSGPTGELFF
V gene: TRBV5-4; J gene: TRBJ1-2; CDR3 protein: CASSSPYRGRDGYTF
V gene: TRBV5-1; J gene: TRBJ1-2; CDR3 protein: CASSPKDTPDSHYGYTF
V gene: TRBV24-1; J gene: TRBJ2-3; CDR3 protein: CATGTDTDTQYF
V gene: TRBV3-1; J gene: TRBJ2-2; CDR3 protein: CASSRPGNTGELFF
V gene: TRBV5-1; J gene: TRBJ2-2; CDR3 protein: CASKFATANTGELFF
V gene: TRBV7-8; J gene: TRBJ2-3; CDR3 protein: CASSRRTGTDTQYF
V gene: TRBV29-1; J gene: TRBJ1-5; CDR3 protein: CSVLGGPNQPQHF
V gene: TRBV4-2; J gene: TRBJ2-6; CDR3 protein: CASRQGKWEASLAHGANVLTF
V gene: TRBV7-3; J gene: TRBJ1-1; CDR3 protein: CASRAQENTEAFF
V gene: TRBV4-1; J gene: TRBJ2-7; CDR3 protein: CASSQYLEGSYEQYF
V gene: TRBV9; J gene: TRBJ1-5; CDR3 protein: CASSSHGGDNQPQHF
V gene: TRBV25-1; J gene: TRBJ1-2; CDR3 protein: CASSEWGRGTF
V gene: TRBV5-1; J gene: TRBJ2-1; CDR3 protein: CASSLDGVTYNEQFF
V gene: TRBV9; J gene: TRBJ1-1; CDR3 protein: CASSARQGTEAFF
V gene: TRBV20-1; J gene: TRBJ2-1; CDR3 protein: CSARTVKIEQFF
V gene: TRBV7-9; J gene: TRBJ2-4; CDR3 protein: CASSFRTGGSAAKNIQYF
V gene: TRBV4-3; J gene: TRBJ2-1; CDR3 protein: CASSQDVGQIRREQFF
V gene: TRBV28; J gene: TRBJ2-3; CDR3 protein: CASAGEGLTDTQYF
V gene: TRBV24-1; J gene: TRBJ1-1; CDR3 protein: CATSAQGNTEAFF
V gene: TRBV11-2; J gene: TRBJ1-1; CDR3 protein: CASSLDVLLEAFF
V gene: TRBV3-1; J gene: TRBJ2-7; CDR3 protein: CASSQDRGGGYEQYF
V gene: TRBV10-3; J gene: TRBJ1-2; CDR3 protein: CATKDRAEGYTF
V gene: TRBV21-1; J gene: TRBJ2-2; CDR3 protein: CASSTPSRVYTGELFF
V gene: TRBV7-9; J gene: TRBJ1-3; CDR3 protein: CASSYRDTGLSGNTIYF
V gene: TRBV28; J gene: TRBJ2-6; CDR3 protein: CASSLFGLAGAGANVLTF
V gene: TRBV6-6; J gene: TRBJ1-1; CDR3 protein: CASSYLDLSGPFF
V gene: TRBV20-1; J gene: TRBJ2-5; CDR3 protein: CSASVGTSEQETQYF
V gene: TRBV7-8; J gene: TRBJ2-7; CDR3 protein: CASSANRGRLTQEYF
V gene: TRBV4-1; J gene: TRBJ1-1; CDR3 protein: CASSYNRGTEAFF
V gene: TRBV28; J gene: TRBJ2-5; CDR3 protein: CASSLGAGVRQETQYF
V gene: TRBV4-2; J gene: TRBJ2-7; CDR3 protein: CASSQGGRYEQYF